The sequence of this TCR beta chain was determined in a study of blood T cell repertoires in COVID-19 (dated by TCRdb to the early 2020s). Looking at the study overall: Samples from collaborators originated in the United States, Italy and Spain and spanned both the acute and convalescent phases of COVID-19. Where available, HLA class I and class II types were taken from metadata supplied by the sample provider and were not determined by assay-based typing. Nearly every sample came with metadata listing a de-identified subject ID, COVID-19 status, age in years and sex. The samples were drawn from two sources: the first 160 participants of the ongoing ImmuneRACE study, and 1,000 to 1,500 subjects contributed by 6 global collaborators. The dataset comprised deeply sampled blood TCRbeta repertoires from subjects exposed to, actively infected with, or recovered from COVID-19. The prospective study material was composed of cDNA or gDNA derived from T cells, B-cell-depleted T cells, or PBMCs. The repertoires were released in a freely available public database intended as a resource for research on the immune response to SARS-CoV-2. Overall study results and their limits: How much clinical and demographic metadata was included differed by source and by participant, and the metadata was provided uncurated.

The germline V gene (reference sequence) supplies CDR1 SEHNR and CDR2 FQNEAQ. From the cysteine through the phenylalanine, the CDR3 covers 16 amino acids. The DNA shown is the 48-base CDR3, in frame from base 1. V lost 5 bases and J lost 0 bases; the stretch between them is 17 bases long. The immunoSEQ Assay, a bias-controlled multiplex PCR, was used to amplify TCRbeta CDR3 regions from genomic DNA. The paper's data handling went like this. The number of nucleated cells in each sample was estimated from the amplification of reference gene primers within the assay. Sequence reads were collapsed and filtered to measure the absolute abundance of every unique TCRbeta CDR3 rearrangement. For each sample, productive Simpson clonality was calculated by taking the square root of Simpson's diversity index across productive rearrangements. Drawn from immuneACCESS, this table holds only the in-frame rearrangements with V and J called that TCRdb kept. Clones are partly lost; checked studies trace under half to an unresolved V gene and leave the rest unexplained. V, J and clone size reflect that table, while D and trimming were determined from the DNA. This sample lists about 220,000 clones; about 80% were detected once. The top ten clonotypes cover approximately 1.3% of the sample.

Participants in the prospective study were aged roughly 18 to 95 years, lived in about two dozen United States geographic areas, and enrolled through a virtual design. Cohort assignment in the prospective study relied on participant-reported clinical history from a screening survey and a study questionnaire. Mobile phlebotomists in the prospective study collected whole blood, serum and a nasopharyngeal or oropharyngeal swab from every participant. Participants in the prospective study had the option to provide additional blood draws and questionnaires over a roughly 2-month period. Prospective study blood samples were shipped either frozen or at room temperature before DNA extraction. Concerning this clone itself: Its cognate antigen has yet to be identified. Base quality data are lacking; no much larger clone is found one base away.

The sequence links TRBV7-9 to TRBJ2-7; the D gene is not confidently resolved. The receptor was isolated from a woman between 40 and 50 years old with acute COVID-19. Material for sequencing was PBMCs or T cells enriched from blood (not recorded which). The CDR3 loop reads CASSLPPARSSYEQYF. The DNA sequence is given as TGTGCCAGCAGCCTGCCCCCCGCTCGGAGCTCCTACGAGCAGTACTTC.